The entry that follows covers one T cell receptor (beta chain) sequence. Its antigen is unidentified. This sample was included in a study of cytomegalovirus exposure and HLA in healthy donors. This CDR3 region has 14 residues. In germline, CDR1 is MDHEN, CDR2 SYDVKM. The germline V and J ends were trimmed by 5 bases and 10 bases, with 18 bases remaining between them. Study-wide points: Most TCR sequences showed up rarely, but some public TCRs showed up in many donors.

The PCR had 60 Vbeta and 13 Jbeta primers. Generated by immunoSEQ multiplex PCR, the TCRdb table keeps only in-frame clones and is missing some. The table lists around 130,000 clones, 77% of them singletons. Sequencing input: PBMCs. The chain is built from TRBV28 and TRBJ2-1, with D tentatively TRBD2 (6 bases). The receptor was isolated from a woman aged 60-75 years in good health and CMV-seronegative. The CDR3 is CASSQTGTGGEQFF. DNA of the CDR3: TGTGCCAGCAGTCAAACCGGGACTGGCGGGGAGCAGTTCTTC.